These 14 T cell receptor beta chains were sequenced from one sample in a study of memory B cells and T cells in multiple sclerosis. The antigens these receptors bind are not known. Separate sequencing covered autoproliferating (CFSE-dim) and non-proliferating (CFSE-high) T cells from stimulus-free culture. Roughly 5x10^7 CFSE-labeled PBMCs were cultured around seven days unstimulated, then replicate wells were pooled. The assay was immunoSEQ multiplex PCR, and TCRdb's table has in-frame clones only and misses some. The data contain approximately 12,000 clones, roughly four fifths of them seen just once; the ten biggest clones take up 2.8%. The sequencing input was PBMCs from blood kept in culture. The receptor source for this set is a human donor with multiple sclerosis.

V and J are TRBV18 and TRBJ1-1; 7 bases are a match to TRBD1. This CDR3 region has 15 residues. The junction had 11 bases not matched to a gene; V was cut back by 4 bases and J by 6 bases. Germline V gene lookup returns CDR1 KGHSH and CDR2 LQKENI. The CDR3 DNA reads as TGTGCCAGCTCACTAAACTCACAGGGGTGGGCTGAAGCTTTCTTT. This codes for CASSLNSQGWAEAFF.

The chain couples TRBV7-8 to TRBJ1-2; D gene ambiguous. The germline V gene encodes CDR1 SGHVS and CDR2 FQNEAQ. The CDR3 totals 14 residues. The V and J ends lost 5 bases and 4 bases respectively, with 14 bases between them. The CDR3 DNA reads TGTGCCAGCAGCCCCATGGGTGGGGTCTATGGCTACACCTTC. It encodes CASSPMGGVYGYTF.

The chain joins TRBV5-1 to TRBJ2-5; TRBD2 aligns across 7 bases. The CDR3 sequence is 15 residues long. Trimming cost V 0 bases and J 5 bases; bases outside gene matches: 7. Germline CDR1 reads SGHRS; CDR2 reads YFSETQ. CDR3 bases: TGCGCCAGCAGCTTGGGGACCCTGGGAGGGGAGACCCAGTACTTC. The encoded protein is CASSLGTLGGETQYF. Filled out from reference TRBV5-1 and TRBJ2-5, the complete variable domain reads KAGVTQTPRYLIKTRGQQVTLSCSPISGHRSVSWYQQTPGQGLQFLFEYFSETQRNKGNFPGRFSGRQFSNSRSEMNVSTLELGDSALYLCASSLGTLGGETQYFGPGTRLLVL.

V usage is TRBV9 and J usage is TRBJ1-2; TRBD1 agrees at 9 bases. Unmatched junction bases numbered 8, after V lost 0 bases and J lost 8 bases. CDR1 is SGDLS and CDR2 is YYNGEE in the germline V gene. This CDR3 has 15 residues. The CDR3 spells CASSVAPQGAEGYTF. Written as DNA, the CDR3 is TGTGCCAGCAGCGTAGCCCCACAGGGGGCAGAAGGCTACACCTTC.

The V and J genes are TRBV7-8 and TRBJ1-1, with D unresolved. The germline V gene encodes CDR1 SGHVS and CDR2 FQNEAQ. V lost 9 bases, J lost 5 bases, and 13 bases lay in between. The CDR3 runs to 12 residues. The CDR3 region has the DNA TGTGCCAGTTCCTTCGGGGATACTGAAGCTTTCTTT. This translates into CASSFGDTEAFF.

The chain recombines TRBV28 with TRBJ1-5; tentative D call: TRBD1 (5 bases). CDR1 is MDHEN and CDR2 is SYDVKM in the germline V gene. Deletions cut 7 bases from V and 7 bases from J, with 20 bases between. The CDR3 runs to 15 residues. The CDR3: CASTPWTGTGQPQHF. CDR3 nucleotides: TGTGCCAGCACCCCCTGGACCGGGACGGGACAGCCCCAGCATTTT.

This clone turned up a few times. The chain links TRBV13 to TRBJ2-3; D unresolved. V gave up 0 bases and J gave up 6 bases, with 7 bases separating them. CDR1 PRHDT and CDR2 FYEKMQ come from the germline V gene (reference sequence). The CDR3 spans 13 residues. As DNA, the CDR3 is TGTGCCAGCAGCTTAGGCCGGGCGGATACGCAGTATTTT. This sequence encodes CASSLGRADTQYF.

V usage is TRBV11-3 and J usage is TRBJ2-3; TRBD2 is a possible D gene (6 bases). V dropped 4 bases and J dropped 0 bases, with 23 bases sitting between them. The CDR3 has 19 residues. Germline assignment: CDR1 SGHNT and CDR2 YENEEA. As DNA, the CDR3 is TGTGCCAGCAGCTCACCCAATCCGAGGTTAGCGGCTAGCACAGATACGCAGTATTTT. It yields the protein CASSSPNPRLAASTDTQYF.

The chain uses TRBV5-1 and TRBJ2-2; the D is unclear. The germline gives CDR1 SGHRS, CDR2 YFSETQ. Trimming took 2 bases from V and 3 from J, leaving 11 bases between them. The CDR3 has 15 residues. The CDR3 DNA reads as TGCGCCAGCAGCTTCGAAATTTCGTACACCGGGGAGCTGTTTTTT. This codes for CASSFEISYTGELFF.

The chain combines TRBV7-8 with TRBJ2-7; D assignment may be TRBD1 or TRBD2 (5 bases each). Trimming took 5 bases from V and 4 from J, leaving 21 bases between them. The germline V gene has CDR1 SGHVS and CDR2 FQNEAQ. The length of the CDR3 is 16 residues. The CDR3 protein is CASSPGIGAGPYEQYF. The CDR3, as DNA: TGTGCCAGCAGCCCGGGTATCGGGGCAGGCCCTTACGAGCAGTACTTC. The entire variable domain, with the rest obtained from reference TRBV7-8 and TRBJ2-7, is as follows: GAGVSQSPRYKVAKRGQDVALRCDPISGHVSLFWYQQALGQGPEFLTYFQNEAQLDKSGLPSDRFFAERPEGSVSTLKIQRTQQEDSAVYLCASSPGIGAGPYEQYFGPGTRLTVT.

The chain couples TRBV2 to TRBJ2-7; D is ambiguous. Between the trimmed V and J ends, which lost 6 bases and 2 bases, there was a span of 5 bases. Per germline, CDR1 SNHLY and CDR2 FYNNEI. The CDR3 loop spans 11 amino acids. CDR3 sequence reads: CASRRTYEQYF. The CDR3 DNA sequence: TGTGCCAGCAGAAGGACCTACGAGCAGTACTTC.

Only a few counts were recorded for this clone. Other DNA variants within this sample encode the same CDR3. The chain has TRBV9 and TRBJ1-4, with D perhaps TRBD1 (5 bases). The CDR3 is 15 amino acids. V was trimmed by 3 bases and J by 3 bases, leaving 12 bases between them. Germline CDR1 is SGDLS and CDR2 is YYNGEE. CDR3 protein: CASSALDSSNEKLFF. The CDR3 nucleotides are TGTGCCAGCAGCGCCTTAGACAGTTCTAATGAAAAACTGTTTTTT.

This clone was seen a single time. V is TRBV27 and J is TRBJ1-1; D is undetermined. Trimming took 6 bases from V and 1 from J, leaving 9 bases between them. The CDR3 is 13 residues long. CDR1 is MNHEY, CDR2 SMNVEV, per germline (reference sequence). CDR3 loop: CASRSHGNTEAFF. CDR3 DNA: TGTGCCAGCAGATCCCACGGGAACACTGAAGCTTTCTTT.

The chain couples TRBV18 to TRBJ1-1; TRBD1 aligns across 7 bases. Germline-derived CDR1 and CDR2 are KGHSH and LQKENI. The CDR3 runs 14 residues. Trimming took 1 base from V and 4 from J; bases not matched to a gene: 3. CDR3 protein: CASSPLTGLTEAFF. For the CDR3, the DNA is TGTGCCAGCTCACCACTGACAGGGCTCACTGAAGCTTTCTTT.